This T cell receptor (beta chain) emerged from a study of blood T cell repertoires in COVID-19. Study summary: Acute-phase and convalescent COVID-19 samples originated in the United States, Italy and Spain. PBMCs, B-cell-depleted T cells, or T cells provided the cDNA or gDNA that made up the material.

Profiling relied on immunoSEQ multiplex PCR, and the TCRdb table lists in-frame clones only, not all of them. This sample has about 200,000 clones, with 85% found just once. Germline CDR1 reads GTSNPN; CDR2 reads SVGIG (reference sequence). This CDR3 has 13 amino acids. Trimming took 3 bases from V and 5 from J, leaving 13 bases between them. Specimen: peripheral blood. This TCR came from a man between 60 and 75 years old with COVID-19, enrolled during active disease. The chain recombines TRBV30 with TRBJ1-1; D unresolved. The DNA for the CDR3 is TGTGCCTGGAGATCCGGGGTTTTGACTGAAGCTTTCTTT. This sequence encodes CAWRSGVLTEAFF.